The rows below give T cell receptor beta chains drawn from one sample of a study of blood T cell repertoires in COVID-19. Method: immunoSEQ multiplex PCR; TCRdb's copy keeps in-frame clones and lacks some. The profile shows roughly 240,000 clones, roughly four fifths of them singletons. The source material was PBMCs or T cells enriched from blood (not recorded which). The source is a woman in her forties who had been exposed to COVID-19. Both conserved end residues are part of each CDR3. The D gene is left open where the match is weak. Rows give clone size only sometimes, using once, few, many, or a class for an expanded clone.

j_call | clone_size | d_call | v_call | cdr3_nt | cdr3_aa
TRBJ1-2 | NA | TRBD1 | TRBV7-9 | TGTGCCAGCACCAACAGGGGAAGGGATGGCTACACCTTC | CASTNRGRDGYTF
TRBJ1-5 | NA | NA | TRBV5-8 | TGTGCCAGCAGCCCGCGGCTATCCTCTCGGGGTAATCAGCCCCAGCATTTT | CASSPRLSSRGNQPQHF
TRBJ2-1 | NA | NA | TRBV19 | TGTGCCAGTAGTCAGGGGGGCTGGGATGAGCAGTTCTTC | CASSQGGWDEQFF
TRBJ2-2 | NA | NA | TRBV3-1/TRBV3-2 | TGTGCCAGCAGCCAGAGTCAGACACACCGGGGAGCTGTTTTT | CASSQSQTHRGAVF
TRBJ1-2 | few | TRBD1 | TRBV6-5 | TGTGCCAGCACCTTGACAGGGGTGGTCTATGGCTACACCTTC | CASTLTGVVYGYTF
TRBJ1-1 | NA | TRBD1 | TRBV10-3 | TGTGCCATCAGTGCCGGGACAGCTGAAGCTTTCTTT | CAISAGTAEAFF
TRBJ1-1 | NA | NA | TRBV5-5 | TGTGCCAGCAGCTCAATGCAAGGACTCCGGACTGAAGCTTTCTTT | CASSSMQGLRTEAFF
TRBJ1-1 | NA | TRBD1 | TRBV7-2 | TGTGCCAGCAGCTTAACCGGGACAGGGGTGATGAACACTGAAGCTTTCTTT | CASSLTGTGVMNTEAFF
TRBJ1-1 | NA | NA | TRBV7-2 | TGTGCCAGCAGCTTTTACAGGGACACTGAAGCTTTCTTT | CASSFYRDTEAFF
TRBJ1-1 | NA | NA | TRBV11-2 | TGTGCCAGCAGCTCGTCGGGAATATCTTCCACTGAAGCTTTCTTT | CASSSSGISSTEAFF
TRBJ2-3 | NA | TRBD2 | TRBV5-4 | TGTGCCAGCAGCTCAGGACTAGTTCGAGATACGCAGTATTTT | CASSSGLVRDTQYF
TRBJ2-3 | NA | TRBD2 | TRBV5-6 | TGTGCCAGCAGCTTGCCCGCCTGGGTAGCGGGGGGGCAAGATACGCAGTATTTT | CASSLPAWVAGGQDTQYF
TRBJ2-7 | few | NA | TRBV2 | TGTGCCAGCATCCCACAGAGCTCCTACGAGCAGTACTTC | CASIPQSSYEQYF
TRBJ1-6 | NA | NA | TRBV12-3/TRBV12-4 | TGTGCCAGCAGTTTAGTCAGGGGACCCCTCCACTTT | CASSLVRGPLHF
TRBJ1-1 | NA | NA | TRBV12-3/TRBV12-4 | TGTGCCAGCAGTTTAATAGTTCCTTTAGAAGCTTTCTTT | CASSLIVPLEAFF
TRBJ2-7 | NA | TRBD1 | TRBV19 | TGTGCCAGTAGTACCGGCAGGGGACAGGGGGCCCCTTCCTACGAGCAGTACTTC | CASSTGRGQGAPSYEQYF
TRBJ1-5 | NA | NA | TRBV28 | TGTGCCAGCAGTTCCCCGGGGGTTTCTCAGGAACCCCAGCATTTT | CASSSPGVSQEPQHF
TRBJ2-2 | NA | TRBD2 | TRBV4-1 | TGCGCCAGCAGTGTAGCGGGGGGGCCGGCCGGGGAGCTGTTTTTT | CASSVAGGPAGELFF
TRBJ2-2 | NA | TRBD2 | TRBV5-4 | TGTGCCAGCAGCCGGGGGGTGGGGGCGAACACCGGGGAGCTGTTTTTT | CASSRGVGANTGELFF
TRBJ2-7 | NA | TRBD2 | TRBV25-1 | TGTGCCAGCAGGGGGGGGACGAAACCAACACTGCGGGTCGAGCAGTACTTC | CASRGGTKPTLRVEQYF
TRBJ2-2 | few | NA | TRBV4-2 | TGTGCCAGCAGCCAAGAGAGATTAGCGGTCGGGGAGCTGTTTTTT | CASSQERLAVGELFF